The 32 T cell receptor beta chains below were found in one sample sequenced in a study of T cell responses to AZD1222 COVID-19 vaccine. TCRdb's table, derived via immunoSEQ multiplex PCR, lists solely in-frame clones and lacks some. The sample has 75,000 to 90,000 clones; roughly 84% are singletons. Sequenced here: peripheral blood, sampled on day 0 of AZD1222 vaccination. These receptors were taken from an adult in good health.

V is TRBV3-1 (or the pseudogene TRBV3-2) and J is TRBJ1-4; TRBD1 aligns across 7 bases. CDR3 size: 15 residues. CDR1 and CDR2 (germline): LGHDT, YNNKEL (reference sequence). V was pared by 4 bases and J by 8 bases, with 10 bases of the junction left unmatched. In DNA, the CDR3 is TGTGCCAGCAGCCCGAAAGGGGAGGGGGCCGAAAAACTGTTTTTT. This codes for CASSPKGEGAEKLFF.

The rearrangement links TRBV3-1 (or the pseudogene TRBV3-2) to TRBJ2-1; the match to TRBD1 covers 8 bases. The CDR3 contains 15 residues. With 3 bases clipped from V and 6 bases from J, the junction kept 7 bases outside the gene matches. In germline, CDR1 is LGHDT, CDR2 YNNKEL (reference sequence). DNA for the CDR3: TGTGCCAGCAGCCACCGACAGGGGTGGGGCAATGAGCAGTTCTTC. As protein: CASSHRQGWGNEQFF.

The rearrangement links TRBV4-3 to TRBJ2-1; 8 bases line up with TRBD2. The V gene end was trimmed by 0 bases and the J gene end by 3 bases; junction bases not matched to a gene: 10. CDR1 and CDR2 from the germline V gene are LGHNA and YSLEER. The CDR3 is made up of 18 amino acids. CDR3 loop: CASSQDPSGGPNYNEQFF. CDR3 in DNA: TGCGCCAGCAGCCAAGATCCGAGCGGGGGCCCTAACTACAATGAGCAGTTCTTC.

The V and J genes are TRBV11-2 and TRBJ1-2; D remains unclear. CDR3 length equals 14 residues. V lost 0 bases, J lost 2 bases, and 7 bases lay in between. CDR1 and CDR2 (germline): SGHAT, FQNNGV. CDR3 nucleotide sequence: TGTGCCAGCAGCTTAGAGCCGTCCAACTATGGCTACACCTTC. Translated, it gives CASSLEPSNYGYTF.

This clone was observed a handful of times. This sequence joins TRBV13 and TRBJ1-2; a possible D gene is TRBD1 (5 bases). The ends were cut back, 5 bases at V and 8 bases at J, with 27 bases in the middle. CDR3 length: 17 amino acids. CDR1 and CDR2 from the germline V gene are PRHDT and FYEKMQ (reference sequence). CDR3 protein: CASSQIRSSGGSKGYTF. CDR3 coding DNA: TGTGCCAGCAGCCAAATCCGTTCTAGCGGGGGGAGTAAGGGCTACACCTTC.

CDR3 nucleotides: TGTGCCAGCAGTTCCGGACAGGGAGGGAAGGAAAAACTGTTTTTT. The encoded protein is CASSSGQGGKEKLFF. The J gene is TRBJ1-4, the V gene TRBV6-5; 8 bases are shared with TRBD1. This CDR3 is 15 amino acids long. V was clipped by 4 bases and J by 8 bases; unmatched bases: 9. Per the germline V gene, CDR1 is MNHEY and CDR2 is SVGAGI.

The chain recombines TRBV5-1 with TRBJ2-7; a possible D gene is TRBD1 (5 bases). This CDR3 contains 13 residues. CDR1 and CDR2 from the germline V gene are SGHRS and YFSETQ. The V end lost 2 bases, the J end lost 4 bases, and 10 bases lay between the germline ends. CDR3 loop: CASSFAGIYEQYF. The CDR3 region has the DNA TGCGCCAGCAGCTTTGCAGGGATTTACGAGCAGTACTTC.

In DNA, the CDR3 is TGTGCCAGCAGCTTGATGGGCTACAGTTCTAACTATGGCTACACCTTC. This sequence encodes CASSLMGYSSNYGYTF. The V call is TRBV7-9, the J call TRBJ1-2; D is ambiguous. Germline CDR1 is SEHNR and CDR2 is FQNEAQ (reference sequence). This CDR3 is 16 amino acids long. Deletions cut 3 bases from V and 0 bases from J, with 14 bases between.

This chain uses TRBV5-8 with TRBJ2-1; D is unresolved. Germline CDR1 and CDR2: SGHTS and YDEGEE. V was cut by 2 bases and J by 0 bases, with 15 bases left in between. CDR3 length equals 17 residues. The CDR3: CASSLTPPRSSYNEQFF. The CDR3 nucleotides read TGTGCCAGCAGCTTAACCCCCCCGCGGAGCTCCTACAATGAGCAGTTCTTC.

This chain joins TRBV18 and TRBJ1-1; no firm D call. V shed 8 bases and J shed 2 bases, with 12 bases lying between them. The CDR3 spans 13 residues. CDR1 is KGHSH and CDR2 is LQKENI in the germline V gene. CDR3 residues: CASTENPNTEAFF. The CDR3 DNA reads as TGTGCCAGCACGGAGAACCCTAACACTGAAGCTTTCTTT.

The V call is TRBV7-2, the J call TRBJ1-2; TRBD1 matches at 7 bases. CDR1 and CDR2 from the germline V gene are SGHTA and FQGNSA. V was pared by 0 bases and J by 2 bases, with 0 bases of the junction left unmatched. This CDR3 is 14 amino acids long. The CDR3 nucleotides read TGTGCCAGCAGCTTAGCCAGGGGGAACTATGGCTACACCTTC. Translating it yields CASSLARGNYGYTF.

The chain joins TRBV30 to TRBJ2-3; 7 bases are a match to TRBD2. The CDR3 totals 15 residues. CDR1 and CDR2 from the germline V gene are GTSNPN and SVGIG (reference sequence). Trimming took 3 bases from V and 1 from J; bases not matched to a gene: 7. The CDR3 loop reads CAWSQRGLRTDTQYF. CDR3 coding DNA: TGTGCCTGGAGCCAACGGGGACTACGCACAGATACGCAGTATTTT.

V gene TRBV12-3 or TRBV12-4 combines with J gene TRBJ1-1; unclear D gene. The CDR3 sequence is 13 residues long. V lost 3 bases and J lost 4, with 9 bases in between. Here the CDR3 reads CASSFGGLTEAFF. The CDR3, as DNA: TGTGCCAGCAGTTTCGGAGGGCTCACTGAAGCTTTCTTT.

The V call is TRBV10-3, the J call TRBJ2-7, with unresolved D. CDR3 length: 13 amino acids. Deletions cut 4 bases from V and 0 bases from J, with 7 bases between. The germline V gene has CDR1 ENHRY and CDR2 SYGVKD. The CDR3 spells CAISGTSSYEQYF. The DNA for the CDR3 is TGTGCCATCAGTGGGACGAGCTCCTACGAGCAGTACTTC.

V gene TRBV9 combines with J gene TRBJ1-5, with D perhaps matching TRBD1 (5 bases). Trimming left V 3 bases short and J 3 bases short, with 13 bases between. CDR3 length: 15 residues. CDR1 is SGDLS, CDR2 YYNGEE, per germline. CDR3 nucleotides: TGTGCCAGCAGCGCCCTCGGGGGGGTCAATCAGCCCCAGCATTTT. This gives the protein CASSALGGVNQPQHF.

J is TRBJ1-2 and V is TRBV4-1; 9 nucleotides match TRBD1. CDR3 size: 15 residues. Trimming removed 1 base from V and 2 bases from J; junction bases left unmatched: 2. Germline V CDR1 and CDR2: MGHRA, YSYEKL. DNA of the CDR3: TGCGCCAGCAGCCAAGGGGACAGGGACAACTATGGCTACACCTTC. Translated, it gives CASSQGDRDNYGYTF.

This clone has a handful of counts. The J gene is TRBJ1-1, the V gene TRBV6-6, with D perhaps matching TRBD1 (5 bases). Trimming took off 5 bases at V and 1 base at J, with 17 bases between the two ends. The length of the CDR3 is 16 residues. The germline CDR1 and CDR2 sequences are MNHNY and SVGAGI (reference sequence). The CDR3 here is CASSRGLGKKNTEAFF. The CDR3 region has the DNA TGTGCCAGCAGTAGGGGCTTGGGGAAGAAGAACACTGAAGCTTTCTTT.

The chain recombines TRBV5-6 with TRBJ2-3; the D gene is possibly TRBD1 (6 bases). The CDR3 sequence is 16 residues long. From germline, CDR1 is SGHDT and CDR2 YYEEEE. V gave up 4 bases and J gave up 2 bases, with 17 bases separating them. The CDR3 nucleotides are TGTGCCAGCAGCGTAACCGGGACACCCCCCACAGATACGCAGTATTTT. As protein: CASSVTGTPPTDTQYF.

About this clone: Sequence at one end of the junction differs from germline and may be a read error. The rearrangement links TRBV7-7 to TRBJ2-7; 11 bases fit TRBD1. The CDR3 consists of 15 residues. Germline CDR1 SSHAT, CDR2 FNYEAQ (reference sequence). CDR3 sequence: CASSLRTGGFYEQYF. The CDR3 DNA is TGTGCTAGCAGCTTGAGGACAGGGGGCTTCTACGAGCAGTACTTC.

The chain joins TRBV9 to TRBJ1-2, with unresolved D. V was cut by 0 bases and J by 9 bases, with 9 bases left in between. Germline V gene lookup returns CDR1 SGDLS and CDR2 YYNGEE. CDR3 size: 12 residues. The CDR3 nucleotides read TGTGCCAGCAGCGTAGTTGTGGGGAGCTACACCTTC. It is translated as CASSVVVGSYTF.

The chain couples TRBV7-2 to TRBJ2-5, with 9 bases lining up with TRBD1. The CDR3 has 14 residues. In germline, CDR1 is SGHTA, CDR2 FQGNSA. J gave up 5 bases and V 7 bases, and 8 bases lay outside the gene matches. The CDR3 sequence: CASTLTGGGETQYF. CDR3 DNA sequence: TGTGCCAGCACCTTGACAGGGGGTGGGGAGACCCAGTACTTC.

The chain is built from TRBV15 and TRBJ2-7, with a tentative D call TRBD2 (6 bases). Germline-derived CDR1 and CDR2 are LNHNV and YYDKDF (reference sequence). This CDR3 is 13 amino acids long. The V gene lost 4 bases and the J gene lost 8 bases, with 15 bases spanning the gap. This CDR3 is CATSTYRDSKQYF. The CDR3 DNA reads TGTGCCACCAGCACATATCGGGACTCCAAGCAGTACTTC.

The rearrangement uses TRBV7-9 and TRBJ1-5, with D tentatively TRBD1 (5 bases). The CDR3 covers 16 residues. Germline V CDR1 and CDR2: SEHNR, FQNEAQ (reference sequence). With 3 bases removed from V and 2 bases from J, the gap between germline ends came to 14 bases. This CDR3 is CASSFGGGGGNQPQHF. Written as DNA, the CDR3 is TGTGCCAGCAGCTTTGGGGGAGGAGGGGGCAATCAGCCCCAGCATTTT.

This clone was seen a few times. V and J are TRBV7-9 and TRBJ2-7; unclear D gene. V was shortened by 3 bases and J by 6 bases, with 9 bases between the two germline ends. The CDR3 runs to 12 residues. Germline loops: CDR1 SEHNR, CDR2 FQNEAQ (reference sequence). CDR3 in DNA: TGTGCCAGCAGCTTTTCCGGTACCGAGCAGTACTTC. Translating it yields CASSFSGTEQYF. The complete variable domain, with remaining parts taken from reference TRBV7-9 and TRBJ2-7, reads DTGVSQNPRHKITKRGQNVTFRCDPISEHNRLYWYRQTLGQGPEFLTYFQNEAQLEKSRLLSDRFSAERPKGSFSTLEIQRTEQGDSAMYLCASSFSGTEQYFGPGTRLTVT.

The chain is built from TRBV7-2 and TRBJ1-5; no clear D. The length of the CDR3 is 15 residues. Trimming removed 5 bases at V and 0 bases at J, with 11 bases between. Per the germline V gene, CDR1 is SGHTA and CDR2 is FQGNSA. The CDR3 loop is CASSAAGFSNQPQHF. The CDR3 DNA sequence: TGTGCCAGCAGCGCAGCGGGGTTTAGCAATCAGCCCCAGCATTTT.

The chain is built from TRBV15 and TRBJ1-3; D unclear. The CDR3 consists of 15 residues. V gave up 5 bases and J gave up 0 bases, with 11 bases separating them. Germline-derived CDR1 and CDR2 are LNHNV and YYDKDF (reference sequence). The CDR3 region has the DNA TGTGCCACCAGCGGACTCCCAGTCTCTGGAAACACCATATATTTT. It encodes CATSGLPVSGNTIYF. The whole variable domain, remainder taken from reference TRBV15 and TRBJ1-3, is DAMVIQNPRYQVTQFGKPVTLSCSQTLNHNVMYWYQQKSSQAPKLLFHYYDKDFNNEADTPDNFQSRRPNTSFCFLDIRSPGLGDTAMYLCATSGLPVSGNTIYFGEGSWLTVV.

This clone was observed once. The rearrangement joins TRBV14 to TRBJ1-6, with TRBD1 matching over 8 bases. This CDR3 is built from 16 residues. Trimming cost V 3 bases and J 2 bases; bases outside gene matches: 3. Germline V gene sequence: CDR1 SGHDN, CDR2 FVKESK. CDR3 protein: CASSQTGVAYNSPLHF. CDR3 DNA: TGTGCCAGCAGCCAGACAGGGGTCGCCTATAATTCACCCCTCCACTTT.

There are a few counts of this clone. The rearrangement joins TRBV2 to TRBJ2-1; D is possibly TRBD1 or TRBD2 (5 bases each). The CDR3 covers 10 residues. Trimming removed 8 bases from V and 6 bases from J, with 5 bases in between. Germline values: CDR1 SNHLY, CDR2 FYNNEI. The CDR3 here is CASGGNEQFF. CDR3 coding DNA: TGTGCCAGCGGGGGCAATGAGCAGTTCTTC.

The CDR3 is CASSYPGTSSTGELFF. In DNA, the CDR3 is TGTGCCAGCAGCTATCCCGGGACTAGCTCCACCGGGGAGCTGTTTTTT. V usage is TRBV5-5 and J usage is TRBJ2-2, with 9 bases matching TRBD2. The V and J ends lost 3 bases and 4 bases, in that order; junction bases with no gene match: 7. Per germline, CDR1 SGHKS and CDR2 YYEKEE (reference sequence). The CDR3 is made up of 16 amino acids.

V gene TRBV6-2 or TRBV6-3 combines with J gene TRBJ1-5; TRBD1 might be the D (5 bases). V lost 5 bases, J lost 9 bases, and 23 bases lay in between. CDR1 and CDR2 from the germline V gene are MNHEY and SVGEGT. CDR3 length: 16 amino acids. The CDR3 region is CASSGELGRRASPQHF. CDR3 nucleotide sequence: TGTGCCAGCAGTGGAGAACTGGGACGGCGCGCATCGCCCCAGCATTTT.

The rearrangement links TRBV18 to TRBJ1-1; D not resolved. The CDR3 length is 12 residues. Germline CDR1 is KGHSH and CDR2 is LQKENI. Trimming removed 2 bases from V and 1 base from J, with 2 bases in between. The CDR3 DNA sequence: TGTGCCAGCTCACCAGGGAACACTGAAGCTTTCTTT. Translating gives CASSPGNTEAFF. The entire variable domain, with the rest obtained from reference TRBV18 and TRBJ1-1, is as follows: NAGVMQNPRHLVRRRGQEARLRCSPMKGHSHVYWYRQLPEEGLKFMVYLQKENIIDESGMPKERFSAEFPKEGPSILRIQQVVRGDSAAYFCASSPGNTEAFFGQGTRLTVV.

The CDR3 loop reads CASSLQRDNSPLHF. The CDR3 DNA sequence: TGTGCCAGCAGCTTGCAAAGGGATAATTCACCCCTCCACTTT. This chain joins TRBV7-2 and TRBJ1-6; no clear D gene. Deletions cut 3 bases from V and 5 bases from J, with 8 bases between. Germline lookup yields CDR1 SGHTA and CDR2 FQGNSA. The CDR3 loop spans 14 amino acids.